This entry is about one T cell receptor beta chain. This clonotype has just a few counts. Its cognate antigen has yet to be identified. No quality values exist for individual bases; no much larger clone is one base distant. To prepare the library, 5' RACE was applied. Sequencer: Illumina HiSeq 2000. Template switching added a universal primer binding site, and the final cDNA carried a unique molecular identifier that allowed TCR cDNA molecules to be counted accurately. Specific primers in the conserved constant-segment region were used to synthesize first-strand cDNA for TCR alpha and beta chains. To control for contamination, every cDNA library carried two barcodes: a SMART-Mk sample barcode plus Illumina barcodes. TruSeq adapter sequences, together with Illumina sample barcodes, were added in two successive PCR steps. The Illumina HiSeq platform was used with custom primers to sequence TCR alpha and beta cDNA libraries. The study's own analysis went as follows. MiGEC was used to process raw reads and extract unique molecular identifiers, and MiXCR was used to find CDR3 positions. Recombination models were inferred per individual with the repgenHMM and IGoR tools using an EM algorithm. Shared clonotypes were analyzed with the tcR package in R, and sharing was normalized by the product of cloneset sizes. To study raw recombination without the effects of thymic and clonal selection, out-of-frame nonproductive sequences were analyzed. TCRdb applied fastp at Q25 and MiXCR to the public reads, then kept only in-frame beta chains. Each entry is one CDR3 protein sequence, shown with its most common DNA and genes. Here the V and J calls rest on TCRdb's processing, not on the authors' analysis. The sample table records about 810,000 distinct CDR3 sequences; 9% to 15% of these occur just once. The top ten hold around 1.5% of the sample.

The CDR3 runs 16 residues from the cysteine to the phenylalanine. Here the CDR3 DNA is all that survives: 48 bases in frame from base 1. The germline V gene encodes CDR1 SEHNR and CDR2 FQNEAQ (reference sequence). At the junction V is shortened by 2 bases and J by 0 bases, with 14 bases in between. The data derive from a study of identical twins (dated by TCRdb to about 2016). Background for the entire study: TCR alpha and beta repertoires from monozygotic twins, unrelated adults of various ages and cord blood were deep-sequenced to test whether fetal clonotypes persist. To rule out contamination, replicate twin experiments were performed at different times with different library preparation protocols.

On the study overall, not on this receptor specifically: The excess sharing between twins in beta out-of-frame sequences was weaker because fewer shared sequences reduced the signal-to-noise ratio. Invariant T cells such as MAIT and iNKT could partly confound zero-insertion analyses, although diverse VJ usage argued against such confounding for most clonotypes. In monozygotic twins, recombination models systematically underestimated out-of-frame TCR alpha sharing, but the models matched the sharing seen between unrelated individuals. Out-of-frame TCR alpha sequences shared between twins showed an excess of low generation-probability sequences compared with coincidental sharing between unrelated individuals. Because the same donors could not be followed over many years, the conclusions relied on cross-sectional statistical analysis. Abundant cord blood beta clonotypes carried fewer insertions; young adult naive repertoires showed a weaker similar trend, while memory repertoires showed none.

Every donor was a healthy Caucasian. The twin cohort consisted of three pairs of female monozygotic twins, all aged roughly 18 to 30 years. Peripheral blood mononuclear cells were the source from which RNA for the TCR libraries was isolated. These data are also associated with another study on yellow fever vaccine responses in identical twins. Per the second study: According to the authors, in identical twins the way T cells responded to vaccination appeared partly convergent and partly personalized. Focusing on identical twins, the study followed the T cell clones that responded to the vaccine, and did so with precision.

Source material: PBMCs. This sequence uses TRBV7-9 and TRBJ2-7, with the D gene not clear enough to name. The receptor comes from a woman aged 18-29 years in good health. The CDR3 protein sequence reads: CASSLTLTVISYEQYF. The nucleotides read TGTGCCAGCAGCTTAACCCTGACTGTCATCTCCTACGAGCAGTACTTC.